The T cell receptor (beta chain) described here comes from a study of T cell responses to AZD1222 COVID-19 vaccine. The assay was immunoSEQ multiplex PCR, and TCRdb's table has in-frame clones only and misses some. Of some 100,000 clones listed, around 90% are singletons. The CDR3 runs 15 residues. The V and J ends lost 5 bases and 8 bases respectively, with 18 bases between them. CDR1 and CDR2 (germline): MNHEY, SVGAGI. The sample in question was peripheral blood, obtained on day 0 of AZD1222 vaccination. This receptor was obtained from an adult in good health. The rearrangement uses TRBV6-5 and TRBJ1-4; tentative D call: TRBD1 (5 bases). Here the CDR3 DNA reads TGTGCCAGCAGTCGCAGCCCTTCCCGGGGGGAAAAACTGTTTTTT. Protein product: CASSRSPSRGEKLFF.